Given below is one T cell receptor beta chain in context. There is no known antigen for this receptor. No much larger clonotype is one base removed from it; base qualities were not supplied. The CDR3 runs 13 amino acids, cysteine and phenylalanine included. Just the 39-base CDR3 DNA is kept, in frame starting at base 1. For this chain, trimming is 6 bases at the V end and 6 bases at the J end, and the number of junction bases without a gene match is 6. CDR1 and CDR2, looked up from the germline V gene, are MNHEY and SVGEGT. This entry comes from a study of Ad26.COV2.S vaccination and SARS-CoV-2 variants (dated by TCRdb to the early 2020s). About the investigation overall: Donors in the vaccine arm were drawn from COV1001, a phase I-IIa trial of Ad26.COV2.S in healthy adults that was multicentre, randomized, double-blind and placebo-controlled. Ad26.COV2.S was administered intramuscularly at a dose of 5x10^10 or 1x10^11 viral particles, either as one shot or as two shots given 56 days apart. Sequencing of the TCRbeta repertoire served to evaluate the specificity and breadth of SARS-CoV-2-reactive T cell receptors following Ad26.COV2.S vaccination. The TCR-sequenced set comprised around 30 samples: around 20 Ad26.COV2.S vaccine recipients, 5 placebo recipients and 8 SARS-CoV-2 convalescent individuals. Participants in the trial were split at random into five groups of five each, receiving low-dose or high-dose Ad26.COV2.S once or twice, or else placebo on both occasions. Investigators did not know the trial group allocation while performing experiments and assessing outcomes. Beyond this particular receptor, the publication reports: Vaccine and placebo recipients had similar non-spike TCR breadth, a finding consistent with the vaccine containing only spike. It was noted by the authors that total T cell responses may have been underestimated by the TCR breadth and depth analyses. After vaccination, substantial breadth of spike-specific CD8+ and CD4+ T cell responses was reported. Compared with placebo recipients, Ad26.COV2.S recipients showed higher spike-specific TCR breadth (P = 0.0014). The study was not powered to compare responses between vaccine doses or regimens.

The treatment or condition label for this specimen denotes: roughly 18 received Ad26.COV2.S at low or high dose, single or two shots; five or six received placebo; per-sample allocation not given. Repertoires of vaccine and placebo recipients were sequenced from samples taken on day 63 after the first injection. Cohort 1b enrolled 20 to 30 adults aged 18-55 years at a single site in Boston, USA, between 29 July and 7 August 2020. Ad26.COV2.S consisted of a replication-incompetent adenovirus type 26 vector by which a prefusion-stabilized SARS-CoV-2 spike protein from the original Wuhan strain was expressed. The immunoSEQ Assay was used to sequence TCRbeta CDR3 regions. After extraction, genomic DNA underwent amplification by bias-controlled multiplex PCR, followed by high-throughput sequencing. As for how the authors treated the data: To quantify the absolute abundance of each unique TCRbeta CDR3 region, sequences were collapsed and filtered. Usable DNA was measured by amplifying reference genes present in all nucleated cells, and TCRbeta template counts were normalized to that usable DNA to estimate T cell fraction. Repertoire TCRs were annotated as SARS-CoV-2-specific by exact matching of V gene, CDR3 amino acid sequence and J gene to a known reactive TCR set. The reference SARS-CoV-2 TCR set was obtained from MIRA and was filtered for enrichment in COVID-19-positive ImmuneCODE repertoires, whereby public or cross-reactive TCRs were removed. Based on the MIRA antigens, annotated TCRs were further analysed at the level of specific ORF or position within ORF. Breadth was defined as annotated unique rearrangements over total unique productive rearrangements; depth was the summed frequency of those rearrangements. TCR breadth was compared between groups using two-sided Wilcoxon rank-sum tests. TCRdb carries this immuneACCESS record with in-frame sequences only. Its versions omit some clonotypes, under half of them owing to an unresolved V gene in the studies checked, with the rest unexplained. Clone size and the V and J calls come from that table; the DNA yielded D and trimming. Recorded for this sample are approximately 250,000 clones; around 85% of them occurred a single time. Together, the top ten hold less than 3.5% of the sample.

The V and J genes are TRBV6-2 or TRBV6-3 and TRBJ1-1, and 8 junction bases match TRBD1. The TCR was taken from a person aged 18-60 years who received the Ad26.COV2.S COVID-19 vaccine or a placebo. Sequences were derived from peripheral blood, sampled in a trial of Ad26.COV2.S vaccine versus placebo. The CDR3 protein is CASSQKQGAEAFF. The bases are TGTGCCAGCAGCCAAAAACAGGGGGCTGAAGCTTTCTTT.